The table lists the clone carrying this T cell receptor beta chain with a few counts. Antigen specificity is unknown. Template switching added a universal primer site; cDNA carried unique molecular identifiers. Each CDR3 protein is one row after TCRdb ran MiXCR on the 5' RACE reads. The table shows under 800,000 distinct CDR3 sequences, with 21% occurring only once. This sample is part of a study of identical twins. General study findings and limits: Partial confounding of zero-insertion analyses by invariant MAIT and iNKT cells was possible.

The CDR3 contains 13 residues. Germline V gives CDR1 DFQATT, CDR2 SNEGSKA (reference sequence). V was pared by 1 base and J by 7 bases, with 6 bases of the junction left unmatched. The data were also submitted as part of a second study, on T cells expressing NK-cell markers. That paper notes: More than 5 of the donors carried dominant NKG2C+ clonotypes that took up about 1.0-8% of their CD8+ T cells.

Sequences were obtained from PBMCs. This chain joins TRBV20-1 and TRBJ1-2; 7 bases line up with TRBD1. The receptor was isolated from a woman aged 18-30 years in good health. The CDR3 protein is CSARVGQGGGYTF. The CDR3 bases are TGCAGTGCTAGAGTAGGGCAGGGGGGTGGCTACACCTTC.